The 23 T cell receptor beta chains reported below all come from one sample, sequenced in a study of T cell responses to AZD1222 COVID-19 vaccine. Clones were sequenced by immunoSEQ multiplex PCR, and TCRdb holds only the in-frame ones, with some missing. Of approximately 80,000 clones in the sample, roughly 90% were seen once. This material consisted of peripheral blood, taken on day 0 of AZD1222 vaccination. Receptors were obtained from an adult in good health.

J is TRBJ1-1 and V is TRBV7-2, with 9 positions matching TRBD1. This CDR3 has 15 residues. Germline lookup yields CDR1 SGHTA and CDR2 FQGNSA. The junction had 9 bases not matched to a gene; V was cut back by 0 bases and J by 10 bases. Written as DNA, the CDR3 is TGTGCCAGCAGCTTAGCCGGGACAGGGTTGAGAAGAGCTTTCTTT. It translates to CASSLAGTGLRRAFF.

The gene calls are TRBV4-3 and TRBJ2-5, with a tentative D call TRBD1 (5 bases). With 3 bases removed from V and 2 bases from J, the gap between germline ends came to 22 bases. The CDR3 contains 18 residues. Germline assignment: CDR1 LGHNA and CDR2 YSLEER. The CDR3 sequence is CASSHNPLGRVVQETQYF. The DNA of the CDR3 is TGCGCCAGCAGCCATAATCCACTGGGCAGGGTGGTTCAAGAGACCCAGTACTTC.

This clone has just a few counts. The V call is TRBV12-3 or TRBV12-4, the J call TRBJ1-2; no reliable D call. CDR3 length: 13 amino acids. The V gene lost 5 bases and the J gene lost 2 bases, with 9 bases spanning the gap. The CDR3 is CASSPRLNYGYTF. As DNA, the CDR3 is TGTGCCAGCAGTCCTCGCTTAAACTATGGCTACACCTTC.

V usage is TRBV11-3 and J usage is TRBJ1-2; unclear D gene. Looked up from germline, CDR1 is SGHNT and CDR2 is YENEEA. V lost 1 base and J 4 bases, leaving 13 bases between the germline ends. The CDR3 loop spans 15 amino acids. The CDR3 reads CASSLGTNPSYGYTF. The CDR3 DNA sequence: TGTGCCAGCAGCTTAGGAACCAACCCCAGCTATGGCTACACCTTC. Variable domain in full (rest from reference TRBV11-3 and TRBJ1-2): EAGVVQSPRYKIIEKKQPVAFWCNPISGHNTLYWYLQNLGQGPELLIRYENEEAVDDSQLPKDRFSAERLKGVDSTLKIQPAELGDSAVYLCASSLGTNPSYGYTFGSGTRLTVV.

The chain recombines TRBV6-5 with TRBJ2-7; D remains ambiguous. The CDR3 is 14 residues long. CDR1 and CDR2 (germline): MNHEY, SVGAGI. The V and J ends lost 10 bases and 6 bases respectively, with 22 bases between them. CDR3 bases: TGTGCCACCTCGATCCACTCCGGTCGGTTCGAGCAGTACTTC. It encodes CATSIHSGRFEQYF.

The chain carries TRBV7-3 and TRBJ2-1; 8 nucleotides line up with TRBD1. CDR1 and CDR2 (germline): SGHTA, FQGTGA. This CDR3 is built from 16 residues. Trimming took 5 bases from V and 8 from J; bases not matched to a gene: 14. DNA for the CDR3: TGTGCCAGCAGCGTATCCGGGACAGGAGGACGGGATGAGCAGTTCTTC. Translating gives CASSVSGTGGRDEQFF.

J is TRBJ1-2 and V is TRBV11-2; 9 bases map to TRBD1. The CDR3 totals 15 residues. CDR1 and CDR2 from the germline V gene are SGHAT and FQNNGV. The V segment lost 5 bases and the J segment 8 bases; nucleotides outside the gene matches: 12. The CDR3 nucleotides are TGTGCCAGCAGCCCGCTACAGGGGGCCTGGTTCGGCTACACCTTC. It yields the protein CASSPLQGAWFGYTF.

With respect to this clone: A read error may produce the germline difference seen at one junction end. The chain is built from TRBV11-1 and TRBJ2-1; 7 nucleotides align to TRBD2. The CDR3 loop spans 14 amino acids. The germline V gene encodes CDR1 SGHAT and CDR2 FQDESV (reference sequence). CDR3 nucleotides: TGTGCCAGCAGCCTAGCGGCTCTGGGCAATGAGCAGTTCTTC. This translates into CASSLAALGNEQFF.

This chain uses TRBV7-5 with TRBJ1-5; the table's D gene call, TRBD1, was not cross checked with the DNA. TRBV7-5 is described as a pseudogene. CDR3 length: 13 residues. CDR3: CVRSHPWGQPQHF. The DNA for the CDR3 is TGTGTCAGAAGCCATCCTTGGGGCCAGCCCCAGCATTTT.

This chain links TRBV6-5 with TRBJ1-2; the match to TRBD1 covers 7 bases. The CDR3 sequence is 14 residues long. The germline V gene has CDR1 MNHEY and CDR2 SVGAGI. With 6 bases clipped from V and 0 bases from J, the junction kept 4 bases outside the gene matches. DNA for the CDR3: TGTGCCAGCAGAGGGGACAGTTCTAACTATGGCTACACCTTC. It codes for CASRGDSSNYGYTF.

The J gene is TRBJ1-2, the V gene TRBV7-2, with D possibly matching TRBD1 (5 bases). Germline assignment: CDR1 SGHTA and CDR2 FQGNSA. This CDR3 region has 14 residues. V was pared by 5 bases and J by 0 bases, with 10 bases between. The CDR3 region has the DNA TGTGCCAGCAGCAAGGGACGGTCTAACTATGGCTACACCTTC. Its protein is CASSKGRSNYGYTF. Full variable domain (missing parts from reference TRBV7-2 and TRBJ1-2): GAGVSQSPSNKVTEKGKDVELRCDPISGHTALYWYRQSLGQGLEFLIYFQGNSAPDKSGLPSDRFSAERTGGSVSTLTIQRTQQEDSAVYLCASSKGRSNYGYTFGSGTRLTVV.

This chain connects TRBV28 to TRBJ2-7; no clear D gene. Per the germline V gene, CDR1 is MDHEN and CDR2 is SYDVKM. The CDR3 is 11 residues long. Trimming stripped 6 bases from V and 7 bases from J, with 10 bases between. The CDR3 DNA is TGTGCCAGCAGCAGGACGATGGAGCAGTACTTC. It translates to CASSRTMEQYF.

This chain connects TRBV27 to TRBJ1-1; D unresolved. This CDR3 has 15 residues. Germline CDR1 reads MNHEY; CDR2 reads SMNVEV (reference sequence). V was shortened by 0 bases and J by 0 bases, with 8 bases between the two germline ends. The chain's CDR3 is CASSLSIAMNTEAFF. Written as DNA, the CDR3 is TGTGCCAGCAGTTTATCGATAGCAATGAACACTGAAGCTTTCTTT.

The genes are TRBV14 and TRBJ2-5; the match to TRBD2 covers 9 bases. Trimming took 9 bases from V and 3 from J; bases not matched to a gene: 2. The germline V gene has CDR1 SGHDN and CDR2 FVKESK. The CDR3 spans 12 residues. The DNA for the CDR3 is TGTGCCAGAGTAGCGGGAGAAGAGACCCAGTACTTC. Protein sequence: CARVAGEETQYF.

This clone was picked up a small number of times. The chain has TRBV11-1 and TRBJ2-2, with 10 nucleotides matching TRBD2. CDR1 is SGHAT and CDR2 is FQDESV in the germline V gene (reference sequence). V gave up 5 bases and J gave up 7 bases; unmatched junction bases: 7. The length of the CDR3 is 15 residues. The CDR3 loop is CASSLVAGGLGELFF. The DNA of the CDR3 is TGTGCCAGCAGCCTCGTAGCGGGAGGTCTCGGGGAGCTGTTTTTT.

V gene TRBV9 combines with J gene TRBJ2-1; 7 bases map to TRBD2. J was trimmed by 7 bases and V by 0 bases; bases with no gene match: 4. Looked up from germline, CDR1 is SGDLS and CDR2 is YYNGEE. The CDR3 length is 14 residues. The CDR3 nucleotides are TGTGCCAGCAGCGTAGCGGGAGGAGATAATGAGCAGTTCTTC. Translating gives CASSVAGGDNEQFF.

The chain combines TRBV7-2 with TRBJ1-1; 9 bases line up with TRBD1. The CDR3 contains 15 residues. V gave up 5 bases and J gave up 0 bases; unmatched junction bases: 4. From germline, CDR1 is SGHTA and CDR2 FQGNSA. CDR3 amino acids: CASSIQGAVNTEAFF. The CDR3 bases are TGTGCCAGCAGCATACAGGGGGCTGTGAACACTGAAGCTTTCTTT.

This chain's CDR3 is CAWSVHREDTEAFF. DNA for the CDR3: TGTGCCTGGAGTGTACATAGGGAGGACACTGAAGCTTTCTTT. This sequence joins TRBV30 and TRBJ1-1; D uncertain. The length of the CDR3 is 14 residues. CDR1 GTSNPN and CDR2 SVGIG come from the germline V gene (reference sequence). Trimming cost V 0 bases and J 3 bases, with 11 bases left between them.

CDR3 region: CASSQDFGTSGKETQYF. The CDR3 bases are TGTGCCAGCAGCCAAGATTTTGGGACTAGCGGGAAAGAGACCCAGTACTTC. This chain uses TRBV3-1 (or the pseudogene TRBV3-2) with TRBJ2-5; 13 positions match TRBD2. Germline V gene data show CDR1 as LGHDT and CDR2 as YNNKEL (reference sequence). V was clipped by 0 bases and J by 3 bases; unmatched bases: 4. CDR3 length: 17 amino acids.

The chain uses TRBV7-9 and TRBJ2-7; 8 positions match TRBD1. The CDR3 is 15 amino acids. V was clipped by 5 bases and J by 5 bases; unmatched bases: 11. Per the germline V gene, CDR1 is SEHNR and CDR2 is FQNEAQ (reference sequence). In DNA, the CDR3 is TGTGCCAGCAGCGCCTTACAGGGGGGTTTCGACGAGCAGTACTTC. Its translation is CASSALQGGFDEQYF.

The chain employs TRBV7-8 and TRBJ2-5, with 15 bases matching TRBD2. Losses at the gene ends were 5 bases for V and 4 bases for J; bases not matched to a gene: 5. CDR1 SGHVS and CDR2 FQNEAQ come from the germline V gene. The CDR3 is made up of 16 amino acids. CDR3 in amino acids: CASSRGTSGRSETQYF. As DNA, the CDR3 is TGTGCCAGCAGCCGAGGGACTAGCGGGAGGTCAGAGACCCAGTACTTC.

This chain joins TRBV7-9 and TRBJ2-1; the D gene is possibly TRBD2 (6 bases). This CDR3 is built from 17 residues. V gave up 6 bases and J gave up 0 bases, with 18 bases separating them. Germline V CDR1 and CDR2: SEHNR, FQNEAQ (reference sequence). The CDR3 DNA reads as TGTGCCAGCAGTTTAACCTCCCGGGACTCCTCCTACAATGAGCAGTTCTTC. Its protein product is CASSLTSRDSSYNEQFF.

This chain uses TRBV5-1 with TRBJ1-3; no firm D call. This CDR3 spans 15 amino acids. V lost 0 bases to trimming and J lost 4 bases, with 11 bases between them. Germline values: CDR1 SGHRS, CDR2 YFSETQ. The DNA of the CDR3 is TGCGCCAGCAGCTTGGACAGTCTTAGCGGAAACACCATATATTTT. Protein product: CASSLDSLSGNTIYF.